This TCR beta chain was sequenced for a study of shared clonotypes between healthy human individuals. Study information: Plates per donor: three CD4 naive, three CD4 memory, two CD8 naive, one CD8 memory. Study results and caveats: What naive subsets generally showed was a larger estimated richness than memory subsets showed.

Into CD45RA+ naive and CD45RA-negative memory subsets, the CD4+ cells were split. To note about this clone: Its antigen is currently unknown.

This CDR3 contains 13 residues. Germline assignment: CDR1 SGDLS and CDR2 YYNGEE. Unmatched junction bases numbered 7, after V lost 0 bases and J lost 11 bases. The assay was run at deep level. Profiled with immunoSEQ multiplex PCR; TCRdb holds only in-frame clones, not every one. The repertoire holds 2,100,000 or so clones, with approximately 94% as singletons. The chain employs TRBV9 and TRBJ1-2; 7 bases map to TRBD1. Source material: naive CD4+ T cells sorted from blood. Subset here: CD45RA+ positively selected. The TCR comes from a man aged 18 to 35 in good health. CDR3 coding DNA: TGTGCCAGCAGCGTAGCTAACAGGGGCCGATACACCTTC. Its protein is CASSVANRGRYTF.